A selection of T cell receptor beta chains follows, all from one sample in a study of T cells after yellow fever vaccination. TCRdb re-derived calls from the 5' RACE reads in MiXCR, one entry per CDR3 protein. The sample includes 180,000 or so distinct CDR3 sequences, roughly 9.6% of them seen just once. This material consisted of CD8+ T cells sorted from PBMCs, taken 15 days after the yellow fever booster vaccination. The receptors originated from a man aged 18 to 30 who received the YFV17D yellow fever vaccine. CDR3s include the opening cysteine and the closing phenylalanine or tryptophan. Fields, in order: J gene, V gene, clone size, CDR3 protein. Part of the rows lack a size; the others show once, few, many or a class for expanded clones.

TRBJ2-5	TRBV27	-	CASSLMGEETQYF
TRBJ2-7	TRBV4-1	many	CASSQTTGISYEQYF
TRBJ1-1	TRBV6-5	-	CASSYSRGTFEAFF
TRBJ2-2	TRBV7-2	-	CASSPNPGGTGELFF
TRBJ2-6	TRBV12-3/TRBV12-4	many	CASSFWRVHSGANVLTF
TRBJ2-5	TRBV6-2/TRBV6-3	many	CASSYSVGLAGERRETQYF
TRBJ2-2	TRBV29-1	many	CSVVWTGELFF
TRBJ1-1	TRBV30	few	CAWSVAVYTEAFF
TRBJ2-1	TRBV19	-	CASRDGYNEQFF
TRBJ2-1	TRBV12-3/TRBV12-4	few	CATELAGYEQFF
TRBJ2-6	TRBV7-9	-	CASSFIGPGANVLTF
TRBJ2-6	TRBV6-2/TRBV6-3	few	CASSYFGGAKGANVLTF
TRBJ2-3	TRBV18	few	CASSPAGQGAEDTQYF
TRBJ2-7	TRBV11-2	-	CASSDGTVNYEQYF
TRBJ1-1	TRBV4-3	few	CASSQDHRAWTEAFF
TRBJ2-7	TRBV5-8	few	CASSAITGLEQYF
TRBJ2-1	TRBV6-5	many	CASSERLAGGRDEQFF
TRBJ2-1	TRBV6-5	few	CASSYGTPHNEQFF
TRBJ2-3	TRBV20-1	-	CSALTSGGTTDTQYF
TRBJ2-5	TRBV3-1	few	CASSQESRGGQETQYF
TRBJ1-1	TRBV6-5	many	CASSYSSGRAGITEAFF
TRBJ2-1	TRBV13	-	CASSSTNRDRGNYNEQFF
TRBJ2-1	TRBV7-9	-	CASSPRGRGQNNEQFF
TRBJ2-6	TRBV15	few	CATGSSRGSGANVLTF
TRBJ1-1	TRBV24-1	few	CATSASANTEAFF
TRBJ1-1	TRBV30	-	CAWSLTGGELSETEAFF
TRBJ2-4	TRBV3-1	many	CASSLTGTFNIQYF
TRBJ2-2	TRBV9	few	CASSDGETGISGELFF
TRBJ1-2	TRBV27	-	CASTTWGQGASSYGYTF
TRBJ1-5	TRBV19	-	CASSINGNSNQPQHF
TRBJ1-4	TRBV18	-	CASSPPGISNEKLFF
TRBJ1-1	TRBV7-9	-	CASSSGQNTEAFF
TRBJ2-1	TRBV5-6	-	CASSYRTSGDEQFF
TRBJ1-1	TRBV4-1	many	CASSQLVQRNTEAFF
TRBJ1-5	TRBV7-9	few	CASSSDTEPSQPQHF
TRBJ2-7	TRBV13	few	CASSLGQGVVLEQYF
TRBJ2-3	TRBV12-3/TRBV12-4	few	CASSFNRESTDTQYF
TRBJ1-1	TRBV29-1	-	CSVEDSWVVRAGDTEAFF
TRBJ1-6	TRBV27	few	CASSSDRGAPLHF
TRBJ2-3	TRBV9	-	CASSGELAGGIDTQYF
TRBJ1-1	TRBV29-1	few	CSVGKFGTEAFF
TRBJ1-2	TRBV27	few	CASSSTGQGAGYTF
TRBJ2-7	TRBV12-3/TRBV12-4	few	CASSAGQGHEQYF
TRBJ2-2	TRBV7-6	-	CASSPAVPPTGELFF
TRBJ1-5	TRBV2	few	CASSVGTENQPQHF
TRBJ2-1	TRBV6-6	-	CASSPLSLIEQFF
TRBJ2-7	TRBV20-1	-	CSARASPSGEQYF
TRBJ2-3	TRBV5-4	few	CASSFTGGVPDTQYF
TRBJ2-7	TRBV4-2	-	CASSSVAPGYEQYF
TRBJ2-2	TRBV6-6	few	CASSLTLGGGETGELFF
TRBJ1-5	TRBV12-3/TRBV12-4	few	CASSSEDSSNQPQHF
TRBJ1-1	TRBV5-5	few	CASSGPTGYGTEAFF